This T cell receptor beta chain is from a study of Ad26.COV2.S vaccination and SARS-CoV-2 variants. Overall study: Intramuscular Ad26.COV2.S doses were given once or twice, 56 days apart.

For this clone: No antigen is known for it.

V lost 2 bases and J lost 3; bases outside the gene matches: 2. Germline V gene data show CDR1 as KGHSH and CDR2 as LQKENI. CDR3 size: 15 residues. Study-level results: Total T cell responses were possibly underestimated by TCR breadth and depth analyses.

The protocol was immunoSEQ multiplex PCR, while the TCRdb copy is restricted to in-frame clones and leaves out a portion. The sample holds over 400,000 clones; about nine tenths are singletons and the top ten take roughly 4.3%. The treatment is: some 19 received Ad26.COV2.S at low or high dose, single or two shots; a few received placebo; per-sample allocation not given. Each sample was drawn 63 days after the first injection (of vaccine or placebo). The clonotype comes from a person between 18 and 60 years old who received the Ad26.COV2.S COVID-19 vaccine or a placebo. The material was peripheral blood, obtained in a trial of Ad26.COV2.S vaccine versus placebo. This chain links TRBV18 with TRBJ1-5; TRBD1 aligns across 9 bases. The CDR3 DNA reads TGTGCCAGCTCACCAGGGACAGGGACCAATCAGCCCCAGCATTTT. It encodes CASSPGTGTNQPQHF. Variable domain in full (rest from reference TRBV18 and TRBJ1-5): NAGVMQNPRHLVRRRGQEARLRCSPMKGHSHVYWYRQLPEEGLKFMVYLQKENIIDESGMPKERFSAEFPKEGPSILRIQQVVRGDSAAYFCASSPGTGTNQPQHFGDGTRLSIL.